The entry below describes one T cell receptor beta chain. Treatment described: randomized to nivolumab then ipilimumab (arm A) or the reverse (arm B). No patient had prior DNA-damaging chemotherapy. Germline values: CDR1 SGDLS, CDR2 YYNGEE. Trimming cost V 3 bases and J 8 bases; bases outside gene matches: 9. This CDR3 region has 14 residues. This sample is drawn from a study of sequential checkpoint blockade in melanoma. Study background: Patients were randomized 1:1 to nivolumab-then-ipilimumab or ipilimumab-then-nivolumab first-line.

Only in-frame clones appear in the TCRdb table, and some are missing; sequencing was by immunoSEQ multiplex PCR. The repertoire holds 3,600 or so clones, with approximately 57% as singletons. This clonotype was sampled from a human patient with melanoma. Some clones in this sample may be carry-over from other donors' samples. J is TRBJ1-2 and V is TRBV9; 8 bases match TRBD1. The sample here was CD8+ T cells sorted from blood (inferred from file names), taken from a patient given nivolumab and ipilimumab in sequence. The CDR3, as DNA: TGTGCCAGCAGCGACAAGGGACAGGACGGGGGCTACACCTTC. It encodes CASSDKGQDGGYTF.